This T cell receptor (beta chain) was sequenced for a study of T cell changes during pregnancy in multiple sclerosis. V gave up 6 bases and J gave up 8 bases, with 7 bases separating them. This CDR3 is built from 10 residues. Germline assignment: CDR1 SNHLY and CDR2 FYNNEI. The repertoire was sequenced with immunoSEQ multiplex PCR; TCRdb's copy has only in-frame clones and lacks some. The table has just under 45,000 clones, 96% seen once. The chain links TRBV2 to TRBJ1-1, with D possibly matching TRBD1 (5 bases). The sequence came from a female donor with multiple sclerosis, enrolled in a pregnancy study. This specimen consisted of peripheral blood, obtained in the second trimester of pregnancy. This CDR3 is CASSRTEAFF. As DNA, the CDR3 is TGTGCCAGCAGCCGGACAGAAGCTTTCTTT.